This TCR beta chain was recorded in a study of monozygotic twins with inflammatory bowel disease. CDR1 is LNHDA and CDR2 is SQIVND in the germline V gene (reference sequence). The CDR3 is made up of 13 amino acids. Concerning this clonotype: What it recognizes is unknown.

Study-wide results and limits: Especially with disease activity, IBD patients shared fewer clonotypes with others than healthy twins did.

After skipping T cell sorting, the authors isolated total RNA from whole blood. Each UMI harboured a 6-nucleotide sample barcode and was appended via template switching. TCRdb derives one entry per CDR3 protein from the 5' RACE reads, leaving out DNA. The sample shows about 450,000 distinct CDR3 sequences, and 2% to 3% sits with its ten largest clones. Sequenced: blood. The receptor comes from a human donor with ulcerative colitis or Crohn's disease, or a healthy co-twin of an affected twin (not recorded which). The V and J genes are TRBV19 and TRBJ1-5; as DNA is missing, the TRBD1 call by TCRdb cannot be tested. The CDR3 loop is CASSIGTNQPQHF.